The 22 T cell receptor beta chains reported below all come from one sample, sequenced in a study of CD8 T cells in ankylosing spondylitis. Each CDR3 protein gets one entry after TCRdb re-called the 5' RACE reads with MiXCR. In the table there are about 150,000 distinct CDR3 sequences, 25% to 35% of which are singletons. The sequenced sample consisted of synovial fluid, either unsorted or a sorted T cell fraction (not recorded which). The receptor source for this set is a male donor with ankylosing spondylitis.

At least ten counts were recorded for this clonotype. The gene calls are TRBV20-1 and TRBJ1-1; D is undetermined. Germline V gene sequence: CDR1 DFQATT, CDR2 SNEGSKA (reference sequence). This CDR3 is built from 13 residues. V was clipped by 4 bases and J by 0 bases, with 9 bases between them. CDR3 protein: CSANPTVNTEAFF. CDR3 DNA: TGCAGTGCTAATCCAACAGTGAACACTGAAGCTTTCTTT.

The genes are TRBV20-1 and TRBJ1-5; the match to TRBD1 covers 10 bases. The germline V gene has CDR1 DFQATT and CDR2 SNEGSKA (reference sequence). With V trimmed by 0 bases and J by 0 bases, 2 bases remained unmatched. This CDR3 contains 16 residues. This CDR3 is CSARDDRGPSNQPQHF. The CDR3 nucleotides read TGCAGTGCTAGAGATGACAGGGGGCCTAGCAATCAGCCCCAGCATTTT.

The V gene is TRBV7-2, the J gene TRBJ2-7; D might be TRBD1 (6 bases). Germline V CDR1 and CDR2: SGHTA, FQGNSA. The CDR3 totals 15 residues. V was pared by 5 bases and J by 3 bases, with 17 bases between. The CDR3 DNA is TGTGCCAGCAGCCAACAGGGAGCTGGTTACTACGAGCAGTACTTC. Its translation is CASSQQGAGYYEQYF.

This chain joins TRBV12-3 or TRBV12-4 and TRBJ1-4; the D gene is possibly TRBD1 (5 bases). The CDR3 is made up of 13 amino acids. V was trimmed by 3 bases and J by 7 bases, leaving 9 bases between them. DNA of the CDR3: TGTGCCAGCAGTTTGCGGGGGAGTGAAAAACTGTTTTTT. Translating it yields CASSLRGSEKLFF.

The V gene is TRBV20-1, the J gene TRBJ1-4; the D gene is possibly TRBD1 (6 bases). The CDR3 totals 14 residues. Germline CDR1 is DFQATT and CDR2 is SNEGSKA (reference sequence). Trimming pared 6 bases from V and 7 bases from J, leaving 18 bases between. The CDR3 DNA reads as TGCAGTGCCGTCCAGGGGAGGGGGGGTGAAAAACTGTTTTTT. Its protein is CSAVQGRGGEKLFF.

The genes are TRBV12-3 or TRBV12-4 and TRBJ1-3, with D possibly matching TRBD1 (5 bases). The CDR3 length is 15 residues. V shed 5 bases and J shed 2 bases, with 13 bases lying between them. CDR3 loop: CASSMSGAPGNTIYF. The CDR3 DNA is TGTGCCAGCAGTATGAGTGGGGCCCCTGGAAACACCATATATTTT.

The V gene is TRBV20-1, the J gene TRBJ1-2; D not resolved. Looked up from germline, CDR1 is DFQATT and CDR2 is SNEGSKA (reference sequence). The CDR3 spans 14 residues. Trimming stripped 3 bases from V and 0 bases from J, with 11 bases between. The CDR3 DNA reads TGCAGTGCTAGTCTTCAAGGGTCTAACTATGGCTACACCTTC. Translation gives CSASLQGSNYGYTF.

This clonotype was seen a single time. The CDR3 sequence is CASSSKGHTEAFF. The CDR3 DNA sequence: TGTGCCAGCAGTTCCAAAGGGCACACTGAAGCTTTCTTT. The V gene is TRBV6-2 or TRBV6-3, the J gene TRBJ1-1; D unresolved. Trimming cost V 4 bases and J 3 bases, with 9 bases left between them. CDR3 length: 13 residues. Germline V CDR1 and CDR2: MNHEY, SVGEGT.

This clonotype was counted a few times. This chain links TRBV5-1 with TRBJ1-1, with D uncertain. This CDR3 has 14 amino acids. CDR1 and CDR2 (germline): SGHRS, YFSETQ. The ends were cut back, 0 bases at V and 2 bases at J, with 8 bases in the middle. CDR3 protein: CASSLEYFNTEAFF. The DNA for the CDR3 is TGCGCCAGCAGCTTGGAGTACTTTAACACTGAAGCTTTCTTT.

The V gene is TRBV11-2, the J gene TRBJ2-7; D is ambiguous. V shed 2 bases and J shed 8 bases, with 13 bases lying between them. CDR1 is SGHAT, CDR2 FQNNGV, per germline. The CDR3 is made up of 13 amino acids. CDR3 in DNA: TGTGCCAGCAGCTTACCCCCCTGGACCCAGCAGTACTTC. Protein sequence: CASSLPPWTQQYF.

This clonotype was picked up many times. V is TRBV12-3 or TRBV12-4 and J is TRBJ1-1, with TRBD1 as a possible D gene (6 bases). V was trimmed by 4 bases and J by 0 bases, leaving 6 bases between them. The length of the CDR3 is 13 residues. The CDR3: CASSWDMNTEAFF. CDR3 coding DNA: TGTGCCAGCAGTTGGGACATGAACACTGAAGCTTTCTTT.

This clonotype was picked up a small number of times. The chain carries TRBV2 and TRBJ2-7, with TRBD2 matching 9 bases. The J segment lost 2 bases and the V segment lost 6 bases, leaving 11 bases of the junction unmatched. CDR3 length equals 16 residues. The germline CDR1 and CDR2 sequences are SNHLY and FYNNEI. CDR3 in amino acids: CASRSPSGMRTYEQYF. The CDR3, as DNA: TGTGCCAGCAGAAGTCCTAGCGGGATGAGAACCTACGAGCAGTACTTC.

V and J are TRBV29-1 and TRBJ2-1; no definite D call. Germline V gene data show CDR1 as SQVTM and CDR2 as ANQGSEA. The CDR3 covers 13 residues. Deletions cut 5 bases from V and 4 bases from J, with 12 bases between. Here the CDR3 DNA reads TGCAGCGTTCCGACGGTAACATACAATGAGCAGTTCTTC. This codes for CSVPTVTYNEQFF.

The V and J genes are TRBV4-3 and TRBJ2-7, with TRBD2 identical over 7 bases. With 0 bases clipped from V and 4 bases from J, the junction kept 9 bases outside the gene matches. Germline CDR1 LGHNA, CDR2 YSLEER. This CDR3 has 16 residues. CDR3 DNA sequence: TGCGCCAGCAGCCAAGAGGGAGGGGCCCTGGGGTACGAGCAGTACTTC. It codes for CASSQEGGALGYEQYF.

This clonotype was found a few times. V is TRBV5-1 and J is TRBJ2-5; tentative D call: TRBD1 (6 bases). CDR1 and CDR2 from the germline V gene are SGHRS and YFSETQ. CDR3 length: 14 residues. The V end was cut by 5 bases, the J end by 5 bases, with 16 bases between. Written as DNA, the CDR3 is TGCGCCAGCAGACTACAGGGTTGGGGGGAGACCCAGTACTTC. Translating gives CASRLQGWGETQYF. Complete variable domain (other parts from reference TRBV5-1 and TRBJ2-5): KAGVTQTPRYLIKTRGQQVTLSCSPISGHRSVSWYQQTPGQGLQFLFEYFSETQRNKGNFPGRFSGRQFSNSRSEMNVSTLELGDSALYLCASRLQGWGETQYFGPGTRLLVL.

This clonotype appeared a single time. The chain combines TRBV7-9 with TRBJ1-1; D ambiguous. The CDR3 sequence is 15 residues long. Trimming removed 2 bases from V and 2 bases from J, with 12 bases in between. CDR1 SEHNR and CDR2 FQNEAQ come from the germline V gene (reference sequence). The CDR3 coding sequence is TGTGCCAGCAGCTTAAGCCAGGTTGCAAACACTGAAGCTTTCTTT. Translating gives CASSLSQVANTEAFF.

In this sample, this clonotype turned up many times. V is TRBV4-1 and J is TRBJ2-6, with TRBD1 matching over 8 bases. Germline values: CDR1 MGHRA, CDR2 YSYEKL. The V segment lost 0 bases and the J segment 4 bases; nucleotides outside the gene matches: 8. This CDR3 contains 18 residues. DNA for the CDR3: TGCGCCAGCAGCCAAGATGCAGGGGGCCGGTCCGGGGCCAACGTCCTGACTTTC. Translation gives CASSQDAGGRSGANVLTF.

This clonotype was seen a handful of times. V and J are TRBV5-1 and TRBJ1-5; D unresolved. CDR1 and CDR2 from the germline V gene are SGHRS and YFSETQ. The CDR3 runs 15 residues. Trimming took 4 bases from V and 3 from J, leaving 14 bases between them. The CDR3 DNA reads TGCGCCAGCAGCCCCGGTGGGGTGACCAATCAGCCCCAGCATTTT. Amino acid sequence: CASSPGGVTNQPQHF.

This clonotype has just a few counts. The chain is built from TRBV5-6 and TRBJ1-5; 9 bases map to TRBD1. The junction had 5 bases not matched to a gene; V was cut back by 1 base and J by 6 bases. Germline CDR1 SGHDT, CDR2 YYEEEE. The length of the CDR3 is 15 residues. The CDR3 reads CASSLYRQGGQPQHF. In nucleotides, the CDR3 is TGTGCCAGCAGCTTGTACCGACAGGGGGGTCAGCCCCAGCATTTT. Using reference TRBV5-6 and TRBJ1-5 for the parts outside the CDR3, the full variable domain is DAGVTQSPTHLIKTRGQQVTLRCSPKSGHDTVSWYQQALGQGPQFIFQYYEEEERQRGNFPDRFSGHQFPNYSSELNVNALLLGDSALYLCASSLYRQGGQPQHFGDGTRLSIL.

The gene calls are TRBV3-1 and TRBJ2-2; tentatively, D is TRBD2 (6 bases). Germline-derived CDR1 and CDR2 are LGHDT and YNNKEL (reference sequence). The V end was cut by 7 bases, the J end by 5 bases, with 20 bases between. This CDR3 comprises 16 residues. The DNA of the CDR3 is TGTGCCAGCAATCAATTGGGACCGCGGGGTACCGGGGAGCTGTTTTTT. This encodes CASNQLGPRGTGELFF.

The genes are TRBV6-1 and TRBJ2-6, with D uncertain. The germline CDR1 and CDR2 sequences are MNHNS and SASEGT. The CDR3 runs to 15 residues. V was clipped by 7 bases and J by 1 base, with 11 bases between them. DNA of the CDR3: TGTGCCAGCATTCCCCAAGGATCTGGGGCCAACGTCCTGACTTTC. Translated: CASIPQGSGANVLTF.

This clonotype has at least ten counts. The rearrangement links TRBV7-9 to TRBJ2-4; D gene unclear. Trimming left V 1 base short and J 4 bases short, with 11 bases between. Germline assignment: CDR1 SEHNR and CDR2 FQNEAQ (reference sequence). The CDR3 is 15 residues long. As DNA, the CDR3 is TGTGCCAGCAGCTTAGGCGGTGGCCAAAAAAACATTCAGTACTTC. It codes for CASSLGGGQKNIQYF.